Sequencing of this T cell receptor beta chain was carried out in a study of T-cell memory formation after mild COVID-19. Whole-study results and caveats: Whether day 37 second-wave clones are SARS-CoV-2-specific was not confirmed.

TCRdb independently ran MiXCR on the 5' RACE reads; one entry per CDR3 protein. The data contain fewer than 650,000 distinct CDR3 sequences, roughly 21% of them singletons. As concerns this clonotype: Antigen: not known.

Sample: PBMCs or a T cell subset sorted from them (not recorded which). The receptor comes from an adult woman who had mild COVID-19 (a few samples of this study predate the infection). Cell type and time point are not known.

CDR3 protein: CASSYRATVTNYGYTF. The CDR3 DNA is TGTGCCAGCAGTTATCGGGCGACAGTTACTAACTATGGCTACACCTTC. This rearrangement joins TRBV6-2 or TRBV6-3 to TRBJ1-2, with a weak D call TRBD1 (5 bases). Trimming stripped 3 bases from V and 0 bases from J, with 14 bases between. The CDR3 length is 16 residues. CDR1 is MNHEY and CDR2 is SVGEGT in the germline V gene.